Presented here are 32 T cell receptor beta chains from one specimen sequenced in a study of T cells in narcolepsy. Profiled with immunoSEQ multiplex PCR; TCRdb holds only in-frame clones, not every one. Here the sample spans some 30,000 clones, approximately 85% being singletons. Source material: CD45RA- memory CD4+ T cells from PBMCs. These receptors were obtained from a human donor with narcolepsy.

This clone showed up just a few times. The chain joins TRBV5-5 to TRBJ1-4, with 9 bases identical to TRBD1. CDR3 length: 18 residues. J gave up 6 bases and V 4 bases, and 16 bases lay outside the gene matches. CDR1 and CDR2 from the germline V gene are SGHKS and YYEKEE (reference sequence). As DNA, the CDR3 is TGTGCCAGCAGCCGGCTTAACCGGGACAGGGTCGTCTATGAAAAACTGTTTTTT. It specifies CASSRLNRDRVVYEKLFF.

The table lists this clone with a count of one. The V call is TRBV6-5, the J call TRBJ2-7; TRBD1 agrees at 7 bases. Germline CDR1 MNHEY, CDR2 SVGAGI. CDR3 length: 14 amino acids. V gave up 0 bases and J gave up 6 bases; unmatched junction bases: 5. DNA for the CDR3: TGTGCCAGCAGTTACTCGAGACAGGGCGGCGAGCAGTACTTC. Protein: CASSYSRQGGEQYF.

The chain joins TRBV2 to TRBJ2-2; D gene uncertain. Per the germline V gene, CDR1 is SNHLY and CDR2 is FYNNEI. The CDR3 is 14 residues long. The germline V and J ends were trimmed by 2 bases and 0 bases, with 4 bases remaining between them. The CDR3 spells CASSEYPNTGELFF. The CDR3 bases are TGTGCCAGCAGTGAATATCCGAACACCGGGGAGCTGTTTTTT. Looking up the rest from reference TRBV2 and TRBJ2-2 gives the full variable domain: EPEVTQTPSHQVTQMGQEVILRCVPISNHLYFYWYRQILGQKVEFLVSFYNNEISEKSEIFDDQFSVERPDGSNFTLKIRSTKLEDSAMYFCASSEYPNTGELFFGEGSRLTVL.

V is TRBV19 and J is TRBJ1-2, with 8 bases fitting TRBD1. V gave up 10 bases and J gave up 8 bases; unmatched junction bases: 12. The CDR3 covers 13 residues. CDR1 LNHDA and CDR2 SQIVND come from the germline V gene (reference sequence). CDR3 loop: CAISDRDSKGYTF. The CDR3 nucleotides are TGTGCCATCTCGGACAGGGACTCTAAGGGCTACACCTTC.

The chain joins TRBV28 to TRBJ1-5; 8 bases line up with TRBD1. The CDR3 extends over 13 amino acids. In germline, CDR1 is MDHEN, CDR2 SYDVKM. J gave up 4 bases and V 7 bases, and 3 bases lay outside the gene matches. This CDR3 reads CASTRQGNQPQHF. The CDR3 DNA reads TGTGCCAGCACCCGACAGGGGAATCAGCCCCAGCATTTT.

CDR3 residues: CASGLAYEQYF. The CDR3 region has the DNA TGTGCCAGCGGATTAGCCTACGAGCAGTACTTC. The chain employs TRBV6-1 and TRBJ2-7; D is undetermined. V lost 8 bases and J 2 bases, leaving 7 bases between the germline ends. The germline V gene encodes CDR1 MNHNS and CDR2 SASEGT. The CDR3 is 11 residues long.

V and J are TRBV20-1 and TRBJ2-1, with D unresolved. V lost 3 bases and J lost 8, with 8 bases in between. This CDR3 is 11 amino acids long. The germline V gene has CDR1 DFQATT and CDR2 SNEGSKA (reference sequence). The CDR3 bases are TGCAGTGCTAGTCTGACGCATGAGCAGTTCTTC. This translates into CSASLTHEQFF.

The chain recombines TRBV28 with TRBJ1-2; TRBD1 agrees at 12 bases. The ends lost 6 bases at V and 4 bases at J; junction bases unmatched: 9. The germline V gene encodes CDR1 MDHEN and CDR2 SYDVKM. The CDR3 contains 16 residues. The CDR3 DNA follows: TGTGCCAGCAGCCCCAGGGGGACAGGGGGCGGCTATGGCTACACCTTC. Translation gives CASSPRGTGGGYGYTF.

The chain recombines TRBV5-1 with TRBJ1-3, with a tentative D call TRBD1 (5 bases). V lost 0 bases, J lost 0 bases, and 10 bases lay in between. This CDR3 comprises 16 residues. CDR1 and CDR2 from the germline V gene are SGHRS and YFSETQ. CDR3 sequence: CASSLGFQGSGNTIYF. Here the CDR3 DNA reads TGCGCCAGCAGCTTGGGCTTTCAGGGCTCTGGAAACACCATATATTTT. Full variable domain (missing parts from reference TRBV5-1 and TRBJ1-3): KAGVTQTPRYLIKTRGQQVTLSCSPISGHRSVSWYQQTPGQGLQFLFEYFSETQRNKGNFPGRFSGRQFSNSRSEMNVSTLELGDSALYLCASSLGFQGSGNTIYFGEGSWLTVV.

The chain recombines TRBV18 with TRBJ1-3; D uncertain. CDR1 is KGHSH, CDR2 LQKENI, per germline. Trimming cost V 3 bases and J 0 bases, with 9 bases left between them. There are 15 residues in the CDR3. The CDR3 DNA reads as TGTGCCAGCTCACCCGACACCCGCTCTGGAAACACCATATATTTT. Translated: CASSPDTRSGNTIYF.

This chain links TRBV5-5 with TRBJ2-5; D assignment may be TRBD1 or TRBD2 (5 bases each). Trimming left V 2 bases short and J 2 bases short, with 13 bases between. Germline V gene sequence: CDR1 SGHKS, CDR2 YYEKEE (reference sequence). The CDR3 length is 15 residues. DNA for the CDR3: TGTGCCAGCAGCTTAGTGGGACCGAGACAAGAGACCCAGTACTTC. As protein: CASSLVGPRQETQYF.

The chain links TRBV7-9 to TRBJ2-3; 12 bases map to TRBD2. Germline V gene sequence: CDR1 SEHNR, CDR2 FQNEAQ (reference sequence). The length of the CDR3 is 15 residues. With V trimmed by 8 bases and J by 0 bases, 3 bases remained unmatched. In DNA form, the CDR3 reads TGTGCCAGCGGACTAGCGGGGTCTAGCACAGATACGCAGTATTTT. Protein sequence: CASGLAGSSTDTQYF.

This chain connects TRBV6-1 to TRBJ2-3, with 10 bases lining up with TRBD2. Germline V gives CDR1 MNHNS, CDR2 SASEGT. The CDR3 spans 15 residues. J lost 1 base, V lost 4 bases, and 2 bases had no gene match. The CDR3 DNA sequence: TGTGCCAGCAGTGGAGCGGGAGGGGGCACAGATACGCAGTATTTT. It specifies CASSGAGGGTDTQYF.

This clone came up a few times. The chain combines TRBV6-6 with TRBJ2-2; D uncertain. The germline V gene encodes CDR1 MNHNY and CDR2 SVGAGI (reference sequence). The V end was cut by 3 bases, the J end by 5 bases, with 10 bases between. The CDR3 length is 14 residues. CDR3 in amino acids: CASSYSEWTGELFF. The CDR3 nucleotides read TGTGCCAGCAGTTATTCCGAATGGACCGGGGAGCTGTTTTTT.

V is TRBV2 and J is TRBJ2-7; 10 nucleotides match TRBD1. The germline CDR1 and CDR2 sequences are SNHLY and FYNNEI. The junction had 5 bases not matched to a gene; V was cut back by 6 bases and J by 3 bases. This CDR3 spans 14 amino acids. The CDR3 region has the DNA TGTGCCAGCAGCCCTCGGACAGGGGGCTACGAGCAGTACTTC. It yields the protein CASSPRTGGYEQYF.

This chain uses TRBV19 with TRBJ1-5; no clear D gene. This CDR3 has 15 amino acids. With 1 base removed from V and 0 bases from J, the gap between germline ends came to 7 bases. Germline CDR1 and CDR2: LNHDA and SQIVND (reference sequence). CDR3: CASSIGPNSNQPQHF. CDR3 coding DNA: TGTGCCAGTAGTATAGGGCCTAATAGCAATCAGCCCCAGCATTTT. Full variable domain (rest looked up from reference TRBV19 and TRBJ1-5): DGGITQSPKYLFRKEGQNVTLSCEQNLNHDAMYWYRQDPGQGLRLIYYSQIVNDFQKGDIAEGYSVSREKKESFPLTVTSAQKNPTAFYLCASSIGPNSNQPQHFGDGTRLSIL.

This chain uses TRBV2 with TRBJ1-5; D gene unclear. Trimming left V 7 bases short and J 0 bases short, with 10 bases between. The CDR3 is made up of 14 amino acids. Germline V gives CDR1 SNHLY, CDR2 FYNNEI. The CDR3 protein is CASNTEYSNQPQHF. CDR3 sequence (DNA): TGTGCCAGCAACACAGAGTATAGCAATCAGCCCCAGCATTTT.

V usage is TRBV5-1 and J usage is TRBJ2-3; D is possibly TRBD1 (6 bases). CDR1 and CDR2 from the germline V gene are SGHRS and YFSETQ. The ends were cut back, 5 bases at V and 0 bases at J, with 13 bases in the middle. The CDR3 runs to 15 residues. The CDR3 protein is CASRLGQPSTDTQYF. In DNA, the CDR3 is TGCGCCAGCAGGCTAGGACAGCCTAGCACAGATACGCAGTATTTT.

This clone has just a few counts. The CDR3 protein is CASRDSGVGSYTF. The CDR3 DNA sequence: TGTGCCAGCAGGGACTCGGGTGTTGGCAGCTACACCTTC. The chain couples TRBV6-1 to TRBJ1-2; D unclear. Trimming cost V 6 bases and J 9 bases, with 17 bases left between them. CDR1 MNHNS and CDR2 SASEGT come from the germline V gene. The CDR3 runs 13 residues.

This chain's CDR3 is CASSPSRGGRNTDTQYF. The CDR3 region has the DNA TGTGCCAGCAGTCCCTCTAGGGGGGGCCGAAACACAGATACGCAGTATTTT. The chain employs TRBV5-4 and TRBJ2-3; tentatively, D is TRBD2 (7 bases). The germline V gene encodes CDR1 SGHNT and CDR2 YYREEE (reference sequence). Between the trimmed V and J ends, which lost 5 bases and 2 bases, there was a span of 21 bases. The CDR3 totals 17 residues.

V usage is TRBV9 and J usage is TRBJ2-7; perhaps TRBD2 as D (6 bases). Germline values: CDR1 SGDLS, CDR2 YYNGEE. Trimming left V 0 bases short and J 1 base short, with 17 bases between. The CDR3 consists of 17 residues. The CDR3 here is CASSVGGTGTQSYEQYF. The CDR3 DNA reads TGTGCCAGCAGCGTAGGGGGGACCGGGACTCAATCCTACGAGCAGTACTTC. The full variable domain, with the rest looked up from reference TRBV9 and TRBJ2-7, is DSGVTQTPKHLITATGQRVTLRCSPRSGDLSVYWYQQSLDQGLQFLIQYYNGEERAKGNILERFSAQQFPDLHSELNLSSLELGDSALYFCASSVGGTGTQSYEQYFGPGTRLTVT.

This clone was detected only a few times. The V gene is TRBV10-1, the J gene TRBJ1-3; D unclear. The CDR3 length is 14 residues. Germline V gives CDR1 WNHNN, CDR2 SYGVQD (reference sequence). The V end was cut by 6 bases, the J end by 1 base, with 10 bases between. CDR3 amino acids: CASSKAGSGNTIYF. Written as DNA, the CDR3 is TGCGCCAGCAGCAAGGCCGGATCTGGAAACACCATATATTTT.

This clone occurred a few times. The chain is built from TRBV5-1 and TRBJ2-3; perhaps D is TRBD1 or TRBD2 (6 bases each). V shed 0 bases and J shed 1 base, with 9 bases lying between them. The CDR3 extends over 15 amino acids. Germline V gene lookup returns CDR1 SGHRS and CDR2 YFSETQ. CDR3 residues: CASSLDRGGTDTQYF. Here the CDR3 DNA reads TGCGCCAGCAGCTTGGATAGGGGGGGCACAGATACGCAGTATTTT.

This clone was counted once. This chain links TRBV6-5 with TRBJ1-3; D possibly corresponds to TRBD1 (5 bases). Germline V gives CDR1 MNHEY, CDR2 SVGAGI. The CDR3 loop spans 15 amino acids. Trimming shortened V by 4 bases and J by 1 base, and 11 bases separated the two germline ends. The CDR3 sequence is CASSWGQGSGNTIYF. CDR3 sequence (DNA): TGTGCCAGCAGTTGGGGTCAGGGTTCTGGAAACACCATATATTTT.

The J gene is TRBJ1-4, the V gene TRBV7-9; 10 bases line up with TRBD1. Germline assignment: CDR1 SEHNR and CDR2 FQNEAQ (reference sequence). V dropped 5 bases and J dropped 7; count of bases not matched to a gene: 7. This CDR3 region has 15 residues. The CDR3 coding sequence is TGTGCCAGCAGCGAAGGGACAGGGGTTGTTGAAAAACTGTTTTTT. It yields the protein CASSEGTGVVEKLFF.

The gene calls are TRBV20-1 and TRBJ1-1; D is unclear. Per germline, CDR1 DFQATT and CDR2 SNEGSKA (reference sequence). The CDR3 length is 11 residues. The V and J ends lost 6 bases and 4 bases respectively, with 9 bases between them. For the CDR3, the DNA is TGCAGTGCCTCATGGGGCACTGAAGCTTTCTTT. Translated, it gives CSASWGTEAFF.

The rearrangement links TRBV20-1 to TRBJ1-1, with D possibly TRBD1 on 6 matching bases. The CDR3 loop spans 11 amino acids. Germline CDR1 DFQATT, CDR2 SNEGSKA (reference sequence). The CDR3, as DNA: TGCAGAAGCAAAGGGGGGACTGAAGCTTTCTTT. The encoded protein is CRSKGGTEAFF.

The V call is TRBV11-2, the J call TRBJ2-5; possible D gene TRBD1, 6 bases. The CDR3 totals 15 residues. Between the trimmed V and J ends, which lost 1 base and 8 bases, there was a span of 17 bases. Germline loops: CDR1 SGHAT, CDR2 FQNNGV. Here the CDR3 DNA reads TGTGCCAGCAGCTTAGGTGGGGGCTCCGAGTCCACCCAGTACTTC. Its protein is CASSLGGGSESTQYF.

The chain recombines TRBV9 with TRBJ2-1, with 10 bases fitting TRBD2. The CDR3 covers 15 residues. After removal of 4 bases from V and 7 bases from J, the junction contained 8 bases not matched to a gene. Germline CDR1 reads SGDLS; CDR2 reads YYNGEE. Here the CDR3 reads CASSPSNSGRNEQFF. The CDR3 bases are TGTGCCAGCAGCCCGAGTAATAGCGGGAGGAATGAGCAGTTCTTC.

The rearrangement uses TRBV28 and TRBJ2-7, with a possible D match to TRBD2 (5 bases). The CDR3 contains 13 residues. Germline lookup yields CDR1 MDHEN and CDR2 SYDVKM. V was pared by 5 bases and J by 0 bases, with 8 bases between. CDR3 region: CASSDTSSYEQYF. Here the CDR3 DNA reads TGTGCCAGCAGTGATACTAGCTCCTACGAGCAGTACTTC. Variable domain in full (rest from reference TRBV28 and TRBJ2-7): DVKVTQSSRYLVKRTGEKVFLECVQDMDHENMFWYRQDPGLGLRLIYFSYDVKMKEKGDIPEGYSVSREKKERFSLILESASTNQTSMYLCASSDTSSYEQYFGPGTRLTVT.

This clone was recorded once. This chain joins TRBV19 and TRBJ1-4, with D possibly being TRBD1 (6 bases). The V gene's germline CDR1 is LNHDA and CDR2 SQIVND (reference sequence). V lost 1 base to trimming and J lost 8 bases, with 14 bases between them. This CDR3 has 15 residues. The CDR3 region has the DNA TGTGCCAGTAGTATAGGTTTGACAGGAGGAGAAAAACTGTTTTTT. As protein: CASSIGLTGGEKLFF.

The chain carries TRBV5-1 and TRBJ2-7, with TRBD2 matching 9 bases. Germline V gene sequence: CDR1 SGHRS, CDR2 YFSETQ. V lost 0 bases, J lost 1 base, and 5 bases stayed unmatched. This CDR3 has 16 residues. CDR3 nucleotide sequence: TGCGCCAGCAGCTTGGTGCTAGCGGGGCAATCCTACGAGCAGTACTTC. Protein: CASSLVLAGQSYEQYF.